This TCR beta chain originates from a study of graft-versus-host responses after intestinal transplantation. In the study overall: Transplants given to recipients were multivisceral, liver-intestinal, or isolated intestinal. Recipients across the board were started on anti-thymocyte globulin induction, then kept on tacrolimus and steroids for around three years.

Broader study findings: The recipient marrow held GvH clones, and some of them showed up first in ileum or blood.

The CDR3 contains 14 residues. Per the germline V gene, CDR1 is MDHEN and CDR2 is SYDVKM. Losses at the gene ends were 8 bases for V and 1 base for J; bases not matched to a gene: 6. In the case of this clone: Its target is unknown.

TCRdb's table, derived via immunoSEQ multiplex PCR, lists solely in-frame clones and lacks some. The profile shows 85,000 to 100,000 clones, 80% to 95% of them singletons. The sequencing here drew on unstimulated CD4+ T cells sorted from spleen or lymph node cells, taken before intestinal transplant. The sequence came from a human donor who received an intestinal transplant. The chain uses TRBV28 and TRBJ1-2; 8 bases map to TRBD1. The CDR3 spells CASHGQGINYGYTF. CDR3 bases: TGTGCCAGCCACGGACAGGGTATTAACTATGGCTACACCTTC.